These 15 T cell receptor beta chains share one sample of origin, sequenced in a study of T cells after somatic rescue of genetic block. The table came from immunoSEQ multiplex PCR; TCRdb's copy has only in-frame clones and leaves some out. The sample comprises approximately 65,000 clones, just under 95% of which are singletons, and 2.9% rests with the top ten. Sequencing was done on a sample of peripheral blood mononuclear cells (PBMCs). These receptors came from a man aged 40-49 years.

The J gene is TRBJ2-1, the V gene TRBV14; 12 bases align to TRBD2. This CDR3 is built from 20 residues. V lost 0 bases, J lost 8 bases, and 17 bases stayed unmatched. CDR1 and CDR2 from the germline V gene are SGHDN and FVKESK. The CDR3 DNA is TGTGCCAGCAGCCAAGAAGCCCAGGCCCCTAGCGGGGGGGCATCCGATGAGCAGTTCTTC. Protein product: CASSQEAQAPSGGASDEQFF.

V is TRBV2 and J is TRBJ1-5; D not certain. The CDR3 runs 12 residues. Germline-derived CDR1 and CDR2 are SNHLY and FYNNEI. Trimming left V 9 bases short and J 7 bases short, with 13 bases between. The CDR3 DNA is TGTGCCAGGGGTCTGTGGGGACAGCCCCAGCATTTT. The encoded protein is CARGLWGQPQHF.

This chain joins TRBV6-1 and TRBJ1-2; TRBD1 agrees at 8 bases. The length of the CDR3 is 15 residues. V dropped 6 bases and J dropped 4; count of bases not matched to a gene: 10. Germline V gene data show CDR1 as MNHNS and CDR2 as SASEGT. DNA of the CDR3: TGTGCCAGCAGCGGTAACAGGGGGAGGGCCTATGGCTACACCTTC. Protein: CASSGNRGRAYGYTF.

DNA of the CDR3: TGCGCCAGCAGCCGGAGCGGGACAGGGTCTAACTATGGCTACACCTTC. Amino acid sequence: CASSRSGTGSNYGYTF. The chain carries TRBV5-1 and TRBJ1-2; 9 positions match TRBD1. The CDR3 has 16 amino acids. Germline values: CDR1 SGHRS, CDR2 YFSETQ. The V gene end was trimmed by 4 bases and the J gene end by 0 bases; junction bases not matched to a gene: 7.

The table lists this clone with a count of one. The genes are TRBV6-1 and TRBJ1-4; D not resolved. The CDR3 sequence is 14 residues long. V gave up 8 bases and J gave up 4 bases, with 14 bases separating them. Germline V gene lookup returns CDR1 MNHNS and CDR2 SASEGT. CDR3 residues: CASRGEAHNEKLFF. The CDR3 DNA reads TGTGCCAGCCGCGGTGAGGCCCATAATGAAAAACTGTTTTTT.

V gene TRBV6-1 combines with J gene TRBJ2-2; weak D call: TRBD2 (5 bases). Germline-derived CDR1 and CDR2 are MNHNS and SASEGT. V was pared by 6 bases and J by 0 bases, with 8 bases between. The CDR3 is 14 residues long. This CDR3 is CASRRVTNTGELFF. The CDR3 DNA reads TGTGCCAGCAGGAGGGTGACGAACACCGGGGAGCTGTTTTTT.

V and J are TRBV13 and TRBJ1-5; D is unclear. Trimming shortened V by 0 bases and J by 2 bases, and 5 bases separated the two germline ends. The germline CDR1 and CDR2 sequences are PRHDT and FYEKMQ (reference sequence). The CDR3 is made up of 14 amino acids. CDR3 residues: CASSLGFGNQPQHF. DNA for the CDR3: TGTGCCAGCAGCTTAGGGTTCGGCAATCAGCCCCAGCATTTT.

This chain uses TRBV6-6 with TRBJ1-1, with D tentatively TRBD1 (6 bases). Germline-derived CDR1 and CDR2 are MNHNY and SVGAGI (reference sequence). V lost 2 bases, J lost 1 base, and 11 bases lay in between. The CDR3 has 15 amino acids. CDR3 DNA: TGTGCCAGCAGTTACCCACAGGGAGGGAACACTGAAGCTTTCTTT. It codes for CASSYPQGGNTEAFF.

The CDR3 loop reads CASSRVLAGGTDTQYF. The CDR3 DNA is TGTGCCAGCAGCAGAGTACTAGCGGGGGGCACAGATACGCAGTATTTT. V and J are TRBV27 and TRBJ2-3, with 11 nucleotides matching TRBD2. This CDR3 has 16 residues. Per germline, CDR1 MNHEY and CDR2 SMNVEV (reference sequence). The V segment lost 6 bases and the J segment 1 base; nucleotides outside the gene matches: 6.

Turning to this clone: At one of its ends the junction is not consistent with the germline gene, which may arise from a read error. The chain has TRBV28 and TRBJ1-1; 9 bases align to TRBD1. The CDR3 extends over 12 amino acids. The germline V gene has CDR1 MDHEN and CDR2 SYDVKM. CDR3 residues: CASSLYRGPRVF. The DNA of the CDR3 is TGTGCCAGCAGCCTATACAGGGGGCCTCGAGTCTTT.

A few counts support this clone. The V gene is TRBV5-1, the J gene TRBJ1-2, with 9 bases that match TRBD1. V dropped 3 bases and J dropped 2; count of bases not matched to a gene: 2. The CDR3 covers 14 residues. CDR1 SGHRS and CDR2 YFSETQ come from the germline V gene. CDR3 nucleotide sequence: TGCGCCAGCAGCTGGGACAGGGTAAACTATGGCTACACCTTC. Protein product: CASSWDRVNYGYTF.

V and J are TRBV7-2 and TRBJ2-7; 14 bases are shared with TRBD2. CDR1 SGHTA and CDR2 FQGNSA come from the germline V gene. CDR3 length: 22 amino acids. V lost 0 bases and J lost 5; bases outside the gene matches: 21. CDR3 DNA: TGTGCCAGCAGCTTAGCATTAGGGGGCGCAGGGACTAGCGGGAGAGAGTCCCACGAGCAGTACTTC. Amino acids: CASSLALGGAGTSGRESHEQYF.

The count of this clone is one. CDR3 loop: CASSPGQTNEKLFF. For the CDR3, the DNA is TGTGCCAGCAGCCCGGGACAAACGAATGAAAAACTGTTTTTT. The V and J genes are TRBV5-4 and TRBJ1-4; the D gene is possibly TRBD1 (6 bases). V was trimmed by 4 bases and J by 5 bases, leaving 12 bases between them. Germline CDR1 is SGHNT and CDR2 is YYREEE (reference sequence). This CDR3 contains 14 residues. Combining the CDR3 with reference TRBV5-4 and TRBJ1-4 gives the whole variable domain ETGVTQSPTHLIKTRGQQVTLRCSSQSGHNTVSWYQQALGQGPQFIFQYYREEENGRGNFPPRFSGLQFPNYSSELNVNALELDDSALYLCASSPGQTNEKLFFGSGTQLSVL.

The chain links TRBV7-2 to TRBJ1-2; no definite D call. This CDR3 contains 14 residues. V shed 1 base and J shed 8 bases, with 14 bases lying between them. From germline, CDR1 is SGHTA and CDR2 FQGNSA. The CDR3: CASSLGRAPKGYTF. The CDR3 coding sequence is TGTGCCAGCAGCTTAGGCCGAGCACCCAAGGGCTACACCTTC.

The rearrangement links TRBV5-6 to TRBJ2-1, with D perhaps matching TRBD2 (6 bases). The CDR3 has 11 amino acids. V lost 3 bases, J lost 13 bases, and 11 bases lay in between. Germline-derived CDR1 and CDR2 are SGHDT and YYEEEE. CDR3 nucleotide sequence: TGTGCCAGCAGCTCGAGGGACTCACAGTTCTTC. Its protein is CASSSRDSQFF.